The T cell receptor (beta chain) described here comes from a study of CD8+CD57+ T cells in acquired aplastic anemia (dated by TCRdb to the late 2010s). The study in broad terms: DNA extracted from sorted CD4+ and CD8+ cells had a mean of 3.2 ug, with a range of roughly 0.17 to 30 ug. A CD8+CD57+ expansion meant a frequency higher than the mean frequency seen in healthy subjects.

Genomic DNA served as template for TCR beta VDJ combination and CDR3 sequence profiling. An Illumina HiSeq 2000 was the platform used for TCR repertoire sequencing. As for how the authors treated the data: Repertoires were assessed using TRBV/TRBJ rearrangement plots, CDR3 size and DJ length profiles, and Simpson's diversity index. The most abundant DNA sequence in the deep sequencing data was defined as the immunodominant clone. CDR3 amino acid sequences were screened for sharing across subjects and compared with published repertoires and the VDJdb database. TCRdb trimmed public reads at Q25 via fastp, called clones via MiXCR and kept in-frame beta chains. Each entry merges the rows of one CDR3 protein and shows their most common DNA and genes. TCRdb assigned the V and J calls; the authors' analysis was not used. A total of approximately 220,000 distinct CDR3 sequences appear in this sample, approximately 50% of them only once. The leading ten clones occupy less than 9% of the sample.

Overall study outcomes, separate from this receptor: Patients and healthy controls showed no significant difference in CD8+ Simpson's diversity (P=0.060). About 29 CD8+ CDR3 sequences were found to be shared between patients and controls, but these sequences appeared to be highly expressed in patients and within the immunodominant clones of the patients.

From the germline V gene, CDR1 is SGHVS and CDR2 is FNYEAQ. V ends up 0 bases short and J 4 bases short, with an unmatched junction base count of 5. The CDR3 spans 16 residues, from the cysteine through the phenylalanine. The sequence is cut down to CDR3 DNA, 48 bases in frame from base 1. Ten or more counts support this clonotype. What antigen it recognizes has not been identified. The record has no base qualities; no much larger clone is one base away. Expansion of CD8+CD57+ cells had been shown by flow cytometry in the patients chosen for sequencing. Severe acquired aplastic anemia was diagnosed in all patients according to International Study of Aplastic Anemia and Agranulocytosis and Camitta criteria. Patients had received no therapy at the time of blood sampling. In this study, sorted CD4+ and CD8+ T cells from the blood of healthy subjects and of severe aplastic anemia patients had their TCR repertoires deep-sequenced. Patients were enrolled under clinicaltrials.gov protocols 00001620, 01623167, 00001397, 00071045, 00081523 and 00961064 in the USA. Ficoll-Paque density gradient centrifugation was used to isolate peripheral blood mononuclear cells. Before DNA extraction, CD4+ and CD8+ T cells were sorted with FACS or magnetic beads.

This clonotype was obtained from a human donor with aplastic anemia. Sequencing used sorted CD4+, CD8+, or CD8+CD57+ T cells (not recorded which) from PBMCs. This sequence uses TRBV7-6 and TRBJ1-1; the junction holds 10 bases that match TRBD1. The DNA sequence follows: TGTGCCAGCAGCTTAGCAAGGACAGGGGGAAGCACTGAAGCTTTCTTT. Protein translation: CASSLARTGGSTEAFF.